Listed here are 20 T cell receptor beta chains from one sample, sequenced in a study of cytomegalovirus exposure and HLA in healthy donors. The PCR made use of 60 Vbeta and 13 Jbeta primers. Libraries were prepared by immunoSEQ multiplex PCR; TCRdb keeps only in-frame clonotypes and omits some of them. Across 45,000 to 55,000 clones, the top ten clones capture 5.5% to 6.5% of the sample. The sequencing input was PBMCs. The source is a male donor in good health and CMV-seropositive.

The chain recombines TRBV7-2 with TRBJ1-1; unclear D gene. Trimming shortened V by 1 base and J by 2 bases, and 8 bases separated the two germline ends. The CDR3 is 14 amino acids. The germline V gene encodes CDR1 SGHTA and CDR2 FQGNSA. DNA of the CDR3: TGTGCCAGCAGCTTAGGCTCAGTTAACACTGAAGCTTTCTTT. It is translated as CASSLGSVNTEAFF.

This sequence joins TRBV19 and TRBJ1-1; no firm D call. Trimming cost V 3 bases and J 4 bases, with 9 bases left between them. CDR1 and CDR2 (germline): LNHDA, SQIVND (reference sequence). The CDR3 has 13 amino acids. This CDR3 is CASSMPGRTEAFF. Here the CDR3 DNA reads TGTGCCAGTAGTATGCCTGGGCGCACTGAAGCTTTCTTT.

The J gene is TRBJ2-7, the V gene TRBV27; TRBD2 matches at 7 bases. Germline CDR1 reads MNHEY; CDR2 reads SMNVEV (reference sequence). The trim removed 3 bases at V and 2 bases at J, leaving 4 bases unmatched. The CDR3 has 14 residues. The CDR3 region is CASSFEGGPYEQYF. DNA for the CDR3: TGTGCCAGCAGTTTTGAGGGAGGGCCCTACGAGCAGTACTTC.

The gene calls are TRBV7-2 and TRBJ2-1, with 10 bases matching TRBD1. The germline CDR1 and CDR2 sequences are SGHTA and FQGNSA. CDR3 length: 15 residues. J lost 6 bases, V lost 5 bases, and 7 bases had no gene match. The CDR3 sequence is CASSIRQGAGNEQFF. In nucleotides, the CDR3 is TGTGCCAGCAGCATACGACAGGGGGCAGGCAATGAGCAGTTCTTC.

The rearrangement joins TRBV6-1 to TRBJ1-5; 7 bases map to TRBD1. The CDR3 loop spans 14 amino acids. CDR1 and CDR2 (germline): MNHNS, SASEGT. Trimming removed 7 bases from V and 6 bases from J; junction bases left unmatched: 9. The CDR3 nucleotides are TGTGCCAGCAAGCAGGGGGGATTTTCTCAGCCCCAGCATTTT. This sequence encodes CASKQGGFSQPQHF.

V and J are TRBV2 and TRBJ2-7, with 14 bases aligning to TRBD2. CDR1 and CDR2 (germline): SNHLY, FYNNEI. The CDR3 is made up of 15 amino acids. Germline trimming cut 6 bases from V and 2 bases from J; bases unmatched to any gene: 3. Here the CDR3 DNA reads TGTGCCAGCAGAGAGACTAGCGGGGGGGCCTACGAGCAGTACTTC. It yields the protein CASRETSGGAYEQYF.

The chain employs TRBV28 and TRBJ1-5; possibly TRBD1 for D (6 bases). The CDR3 extends over 13 amino acids. CDR1 MDHEN and CDR2 SYDVKM come from the germline V gene. Trimming pared 8 bases from V and 0 bases from J, leaving 8 bases between. CDR3 sequence (DNA): TGTGCCAGCCGGACAGATAGCAATCAGCCCCAGCATTTT. It specifies CASRTDSNQPQHF. Looking up the rest from reference TRBV28 and TRBJ1-5 gives the full variable domain: DVKVTQSSRYLVKRTGEKVFLECVQDMDHENMFWYRQDPGLGLRLIYFSYDVKMKEKGDIPEGYSVSREKKERFSLILESASTNQTSMYLCASRTDSNQPQHFGDGTRLSIL.

The rearrangement uses TRBV27 and TRBJ2-5, with D tentatively TRBD1 (6 bases). From germline, CDR1 is MNHEY and CDR2 SMNVEV (reference sequence). The V gene lost 4 bases and the J gene lost 4 bases, with 10 bases spanning the gap. The CDR3 loop spans 13 amino acids. DNA of the CDR3: TGTGCCAGCAGTTGGGGGCGGCGAGAGACCCAGTACTTC. Amino acid sequence: CASSWGRRETQYF.

The chain uses TRBV19 and TRBJ1-2; TRBD1 might be the D (6 bases). CDR1 and CDR2 (germline): LNHDA, SQIVND (reference sequence). CDR3 length: 17 residues. Trimming stripped 5 bases from V and 7 bases from J, with 26 bases between. CDR3 bases: TGTGCCAGTAGTGCAATGCGATGGGGGGGGCCCGCGGGTGGCTACACCTTC. This sequence encodes CASSAMRWGGPAGGYTF.

The chain combines TRBV30 with TRBJ1-6, with a possible D match to TRBD1 (5 bases). The CDR3 has 14 amino acids. Trimming took 2 bases from V and 10 from J, leaving 15 bases between them. In germline, CDR1 is GTSNPN, CDR2 SVGIG (reference sequence). CDR3 loop: CAWSIYDQGSPLHF. In DNA form, the CDR3 reads TGTGCCTGGAGTATATACGACCAGGGCTCACCCCTCCACTTT. The full variable domain, its missing parts supplied by reference TRBV30 and TRBJ1-6, is SQTIHQWPATLVQPVGSPLSLECTVEGTSNPNLYWYRQAAGRGLQLLFYSVGIGQISSEVPQNLSASRPQDRQFILSSKKLLLSDSGFYLCAWSIYDQGSPLHFGNGTRLTVT.

The V call is TRBV7-2, the J call TRBJ1-6; 9 bases line up with TRBD1. Per germline, CDR1 SGHTA and CDR2 FQGNSA. Trimming cost V 6 bases and J 7 bases; bases outside gene matches: 7. The CDR3 extends over 15 amino acids. The chain's CDR3 is CASSRTGTGNSPLHF. The DNA of the CDR3 is TGTGCCAGCAGTCGCACCGGGACAGGGAATTCACCCCTCCACTTT.

The V and J genes are TRBV7-2 and TRBJ1-6; 9 bases map to TRBD1. The germline V gene has CDR1 SGHTA and CDR2 FQGNSA. Trimming at V came to 5 bases and at J to 8 bases, leaving 4 bases not matched to a gene. The CDR3 covers 14 residues. In DNA form, the CDR3 reads TGTGCCAGCAGCCACCGGGACAGGGATTCACCCCTCCACTTT. As protein: CASSHRDRDSPLHF.

The V gene is TRBV5-6, the J gene TRBJ1-5; 7 bases are shared with TRBD1. This CDR3 contains 17 residues. V trimming: 2 bases; J trimming: 0 bases; junction bases outside the gene matches: 8. Germline V lookup: CDR1 SGHDT, CDR2 YYEEEE. DNA of the CDR3: TGTGCCAGCAGCTTTTTTCCGGGACAGCATAGCAATCAGCCCCAGCATTTT. Translation: CASSFFPGQHSNQPQHF.

The rearrangement uses TRBV25-1 and TRBJ2-3, with 7 bases identical to TRBD1. There are 15 residues in the CDR3. V shed 5 bases, J shed 0 bases, and the junction held 5 bases outside the gene matches. Germline V gene lookup returns CDR1 MGHDK and CDR2 SYGVNS. The CDR3 protein is CASSHIRGSTDTQYF. The CDR3 bases are TGTGCCAGCAGTCACATCAGGGGGAGCACAGATACGCAGTATTTT.

The V and J genes are TRBV30 and TRBJ1-2, with unresolved D. V was clipped by 2 bases and J by 4 bases, with 14 bases between them. This CDR3 is built from 14 residues. The germline V gene encodes CDR1 GTSNPN and CDR2 SVGIG (reference sequence). The CDR3 protein is CAWSLRQFGYGYTF. CDR3 nucleotides: TGTGCCTGGAGTTTGAGGCAGTTCGGCTATGGCTACACCTTC.

The V and J genes are TRBV7-9 and TRBJ1-6; D not certain. Germline V gene lookup returns CDR1 SEHNR and CDR2 FQNEAQ (reference sequence). The CDR3 length is 13 residues. Trimming cost V 5 bases and J 16 bases, with 18 bases left between them. CDR3 sequence (DNA): TGTGCCAGCAGCCAAGGAGGACTTTGGGGACTCCACTTT. Protein product: CASSQGGLWGLHF.

The V gene is TRBV10-3, the J gene TRBJ2-1, with 7 bases identical to TRBD2. The CDR3 is made up of 17 amino acids. V lost 0 bases and J lost 3; bases outside the gene matches: 8. Germline lookup yields CDR1 ENHRY and CDR2 SYGVKD. The CDR3, as DNA: TGTGCCATCAGTGAGTCCCAAATCGGACTAGGCTACAATGAGCAGTTCTTC. Translation gives CAISESQIGLGYNEQFF.

This chain links TRBV6-5 with TRBJ1-5; D is ambiguous. V shed 4 bases and J shed 0 bases, with 4 bases lying between them. The CDR3 totals 13 residues. Germline CDR1 is MNHEY and CDR2 is SVGAGI. The CDR3 reads CASSSYSNQPQHF. The DNA of the CDR3 is TGTGCCAGCAGTTCGTATAGCAATCAGCCCCAGCATTTT.

The CDR3 DNA follows: TGTGCCAGTAGTTATCCAGGGGTGGAAAAACTGTTTTTT. This sequence encodes CASSYPGVEKLFF. The chain employs TRBV19 and TRBJ1-4, with D possibly being TRBD1 (6 bases). The CDR3 runs 13 residues. Trimming removed 5 bases from V and 8 bases from J, with 12 bases in between. Germline V lookup: CDR1 LNHDA, CDR2 SQIVND (reference sequence).

CDR3 DNA sequence: TGCGCCAGCAGCTTGGGGGCGGGGGGTACAGATACGCAGTATTTT. Translating it yields CASSLGAGGTDTQYF. This chain connects TRBV5-1 to TRBJ2-3, with 8 nucleotides matching TRBD2. The CDR3 is 15 amino acids. Germline CDR1 SGHRS, CDR2 YFSETQ. Trimming removed 0 bases from V and 3 bases from J; junction bases left unmatched: 3.